A single sample is the source of the 16 T cell receptor beta chains below, sequenced in a study of blood T cell repertoires in COVID-19. Generated by immunoSEQ multiplex PCR, the TCRdb table keeps only in-frame clones and is missing some. Among fewer than 95,000 clones listed, around 90% were seen once. Sequencing input: peripheral blood. Receptors originate from a woman aged 80 or over with acute or convalescent COVID-19.

This sequence joins TRBV4-3 and TRBJ2-3; tentatively, D is TRBD1 (6 bases). This CDR3 is 14 amino acids long. Deletions cut 4 bases from V and 1 base from J, with 9 bases between. Germline CDR1 reads LGHNA; CDR2 reads YSLEER. This chain's CDR3 is CASSPKGGTDTQYF. CDR3 nucleotides: TGCGCCAGCAGCCCCAAGGGGGGCACAGATACGCAGTATTTT.

The rearrangement joins TRBV7-2 to TRBJ1-2, with 7 bases aligning to TRBD1. The CDR3 totals 15 residues. V was pared by 1 base and J by 6 bases, with 8 bases of the junction left unmatched. Per the germline V gene, CDR1 is SGHTA and CDR2 is FQGNSA. This chain's CDR3 is CASSLDRTGRDGYTF. DNA of the CDR3: TGTGCCAGCAGCTTAGATCGGACAGGACGGGATGGCTACACCTTC.

This clone was detected only once. The V and J genes are TRBV5-1 and TRBJ2-3; 13 bases agree with TRBD2. Germline CDR1 reads SGHRS; CDR2 reads YFSETQ. Trimming took 0 bases from V and 3 from J; bases not matched to a gene: 4. The CDR3 has 17 amino acids. The CDR3 bases are TGCGCCAGCAGCTTGGCAATGACTAGCGGGGGGACAGATACGCAGTATTTT. Translating it yields CASSLAMTSGGTDTQYF.

The rearrangement joins TRBV30 to TRBJ2-7, with TRBD2 matching over 7 bases. Germline-derived CDR1 and CDR2 are GTSNPN and SVGIG (reference sequence). After removal of 5 bases from V and 4 bases from J, the junction contained 5 bases not matched to a gene. This CDR3 is built from 12 residues. CDR3 loop: CAWGVAGYEQYF. In DNA form, the CDR3 reads TGTGCCTGGGGGGTAGCGGGTTACGAGCAGTACTTC. Together with reference TRBV30 and TRBJ2-7, the CDR3 gives the full variable domain: SQTIHQWPATLVQPVGSPLSLECTVEGTSNPNLYWYRQAAGRGLQLLFYSVGIGQISSEVPQNLSASRPQDRQFILSSKKLLLSDSGFYLCAWGVAGYEQYFGPGTRLTVT.

The chain is built from TRBV19 and TRBJ2-4; D is unclear. The CDR3 sequence is 16 residues long. Germline assignment: CDR1 LNHDA and CDR2 SQIVND (reference sequence). Between the trimmed V and J ends, which lost 2 bases and 0 bases, there was a span of 11 bases. The DNA for the CDR3 is TGTGCCAGTAGTATACATGGAGAGAGAGCCAAAAACATTCAGTACTTC. It yields the protein CASSIHGERAKNIQYF.

This sequence joins TRBV25-1 and TRBJ1-2; 9 nucleotides match TRBD1. The germline gives CDR1 MGHDK, CDR2 SYGVNS. V was clipped by 4 bases and J by 5 bases; unmatched bases: 11. The CDR3 has 16 amino acids. The CDR3 DNA is TGTGCCAGCAGTGCCTCACAGGGGGCAGGGGGGTATGGCTACACCTTC. It is translated as CASSASQGAGGYGYTF.

CDR3 sequence (DNA): TGCGCCAGCATGGGGAGTCCACCGGGTACGCAGTATTTT. This encodes CASMGSPPGTQYF. The rearrangement uses TRBV10-1 and TRBJ2-3; tentative D call: TRBD2 (5 bases). CDR1 WNHNN and CDR2 SYGVQD come from the germline V gene (reference sequence). The CDR3 contains 13 residues. V lost 7 bases and J 8 bases, leaving 16 bases between the germline ends.

V usage is TRBV19 and J usage is TRBJ2-7; 9 bases align to TRBD1. CDR3 length equals 15 residues. The V and J ends lost 8 bases and 3 bases, in that order; junction bases with no gene match: 11. CDR1 and CDR2 (germline): LNHDA, SQIVND (reference sequence). Written as DNA, the CDR3 is TGTGCCAGTGGGACAGGGAGTAGGGGGTACTACGAGCAGTACTTC. This sequence encodes CASGTGSRGYYEQYF.

The chain employs TRBV7-2 and TRBJ1-6; 9 nucleotides match TRBD1. CDR3 length equals 17 residues. V was pared by 3 bases and J by 5 bases, with 8 bases of the junction left unmatched. The germline V gene encodes CDR1 SGHTA and CDR2 FQGNSA. CDR3 residues: CASSLPTGGRDNSPLHF. CDR3 nucleotide sequence: TGTGCCAGCAGCTTGCCGACAGGGGGAAGGGATAATTCACCCCTCCACTTT.

The chain has TRBV2 and TRBJ2-7; a weak D match, TRBD2 (6 bases). CDR1 SNHLY and CDR2 FYNNEI come from the germline V gene. This CDR3 has 14 amino acids. Trimming cost V 4 bases and J 3 bases, with 13 bases left between them. The CDR3 sequence is CASSGDWGNYEQYF. In nucleotides, the CDR3 is TGTGCCAGCAGTGGGGACTGGGGAAACTACGAGCAGTACTTC.

V gene TRBV19 combines with J gene TRBJ2-4, with 10 positions matching TRBD1. With V trimmed by 8 bases and J by 4 bases, 2 bases remained unmatched. There are 13 residues in the CDR3. Germline CDR1 LNHDA, CDR2 SQIVND (reference sequence). The CDR3 region is CASGGQGKNIQYF. CDR3 bases: TGTGCCAGTGGGGGACAGGGGAAAAACATTCAGTACTTC.

This clone appeared once. The CDR3 spells CASSGRTVSSPLHF. The DNA for the CDR3 is TGTGCCAGCAGCGGAAGGACAGTTAGTTCACCCCTCCACTTT. V gene TRBV5-6 combines with J gene TRBJ1-6, with a weak D call TRBD1 (6 bases). The CDR3 has 14 amino acids. Germline loops: CDR1 SGHDT, CDR2 YYEEEE. The V end lost 4 bases, the J end lost 9 bases, and 14 bases lay between the germline ends.

The genes are TRBV12-3 or TRBV12-4 and TRBJ1-2; D unresolved. Trimming took 10 bases from V and 8 from J, leaving 11 bases between them. CDR3 length: 10 residues. CDR3 residues: CATVRRGYTF. The DNA of the CDR3 is TGTGCCACCGTCCGGAGAGGCTACACCTTC.

The V gene is TRBV19, the J gene TRBJ2-1; 14 positions match TRBD2. Germline assignment: CDR1 LNHDA and CDR2 SQIVND (reference sequence). The CDR3 contains 14 residues. Unmatched junction bases numbered 4, after V lost 5 bases and J lost 10 bases. The CDR3 reads CASSGLAGGREQFF. In nucleotides, the CDR3 is TGTGCCAGTAGTGGACTAGCGGGAGGAAGGGAGCAGTTCTTC.

The rearrangement uses TRBV6-5 and TRBJ1-2; 7 nucleotides match TRBD1. CDR3 length: 14 residues. Germline V gene lookup returns CDR1 MNHEY and CDR2 SVGAGI. The J segment lost 3 bases and the V segment lost 4 bases, leaving 5 bases of the junction unmatched. CDR3 sequence: CASSSLGTDYGYTF. The DNA for the CDR3 is TGTGCCAGCAGTTCCCTCGGGACAGACTATGGCTACACCTTC.

The chain recombines TRBV2 with TRBJ1-6, with 10 bases lining up with TRBD1. Per germline, CDR1 SNHLY and CDR2 FYNNEI. CDR3 length: 16 amino acids. V was pared by 8 bases and J by 2 bases, with 6 bases of the junction left unmatched. The CDR3 reads CASRRQGATYNSPLHF. CDR3 DNA: TGTGCCAGCCGGAGACAGGGGGCAACCTATAATTCACCCCTCCACTTT.